This T cell receptor (beta chain) was recovered during a study of blood T cell repertoires in COVID-19. About the study: Both acute and convalescent COVID-19 samples were obtained from the United States, Italy and Spain.

V lost 4 bases to trimming and J lost 7 bases; unmatched junction nucleotides: 5. This CDR3 has 12 amino acids. Germline V gene lookup returns CDR1 SGHRS and CDR2 YFSETQ. Cohort 3 recovery required two negative PCRs, clearance, or symptom resolution. In the authors' workflow: Using reference gene primer amplification, nucleated cell counts were estimated. Using immunoSEQ multiplex PCR, the repertoire was profiled, and TCRdb retains in-frame clones only, with some absent. V and J calls and clone size follow that table, whereas D and trimming were derived from the DNA. This table holds under 200,000 clones, more than 75% found once.

This TCR came from a woman aged 45-65 years who had recovered from COVID-19. V is TRBV5-1 and J is TRBJ2-7, with 7 positions matching TRBD1. The sample taken for sequencing was PBMCs or T cells enriched from blood (not recorded which). The CDR3 DNA is TGCGCCAGCAGCCCGACAGGGCTTGAGCAGTACTTC. Protein sequence: CASSPTGLEQYF.